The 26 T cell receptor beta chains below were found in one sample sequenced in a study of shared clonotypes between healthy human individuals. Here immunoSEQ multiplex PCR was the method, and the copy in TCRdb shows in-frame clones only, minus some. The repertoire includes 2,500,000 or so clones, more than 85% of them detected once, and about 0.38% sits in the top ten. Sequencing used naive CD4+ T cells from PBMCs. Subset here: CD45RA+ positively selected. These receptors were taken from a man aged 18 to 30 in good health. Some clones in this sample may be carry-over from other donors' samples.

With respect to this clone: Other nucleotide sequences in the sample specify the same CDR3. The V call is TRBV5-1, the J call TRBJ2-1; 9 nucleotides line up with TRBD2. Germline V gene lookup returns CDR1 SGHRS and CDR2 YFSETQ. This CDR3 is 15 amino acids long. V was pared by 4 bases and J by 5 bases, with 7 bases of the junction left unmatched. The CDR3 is CASSGVAGVNNEQFF. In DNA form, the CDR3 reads TGCGCCAGCAGCGGTGTAGCGGGAGTGAACAATGAGCAGTTCTTC.

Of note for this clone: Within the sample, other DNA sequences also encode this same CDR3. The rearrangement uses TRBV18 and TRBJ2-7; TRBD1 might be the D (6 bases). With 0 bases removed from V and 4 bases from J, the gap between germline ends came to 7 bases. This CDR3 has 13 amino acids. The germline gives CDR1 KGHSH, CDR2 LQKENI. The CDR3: CASSPPDSYEQYF. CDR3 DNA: TGTGCCAGCTCACCACCGGACAGTTACGAGCAGTACTTC.

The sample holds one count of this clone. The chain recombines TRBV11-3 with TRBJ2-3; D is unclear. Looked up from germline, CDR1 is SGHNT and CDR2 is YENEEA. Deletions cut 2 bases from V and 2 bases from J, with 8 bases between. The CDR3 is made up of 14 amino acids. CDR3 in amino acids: CASSLNRATDTQYF. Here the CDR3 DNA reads TGTGCCAGCAGCTTAAACAGAGCCACAGATACGCAGTATTTT. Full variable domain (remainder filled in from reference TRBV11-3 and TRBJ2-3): EAGVVQSPRYKIIEKKQPVAFWCNPISGHNTLYWYLQNLGQGPELLIRYENEEAVDDSQLPKDRFSAERLKGVDSTLKIQPAELGDSAVYLCASSLNRATDTQYFGPGTRLTVL.

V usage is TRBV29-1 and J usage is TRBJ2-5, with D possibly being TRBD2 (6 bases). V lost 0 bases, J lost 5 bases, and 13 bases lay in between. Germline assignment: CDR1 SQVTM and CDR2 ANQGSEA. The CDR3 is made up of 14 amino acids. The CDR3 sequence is CSVEDTGGEETQYF. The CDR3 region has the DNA TGCAGCGTTGAAGATACCGGGGGAGAGGAGACCCAGTACTTC.

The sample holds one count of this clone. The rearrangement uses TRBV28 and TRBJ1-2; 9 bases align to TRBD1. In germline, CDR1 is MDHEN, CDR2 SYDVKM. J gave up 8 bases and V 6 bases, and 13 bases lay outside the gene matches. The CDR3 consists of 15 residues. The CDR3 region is CASSHRDREVGGYTF. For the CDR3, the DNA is TGTGCCAGCAGCCACCGGGACAGGGAAGTTGGGGGCTACACCTTC.

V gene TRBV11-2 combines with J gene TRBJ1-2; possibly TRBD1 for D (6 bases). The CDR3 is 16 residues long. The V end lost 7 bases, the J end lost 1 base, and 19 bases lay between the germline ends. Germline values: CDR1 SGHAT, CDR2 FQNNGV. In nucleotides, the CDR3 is TGTGCCAGCACCTCGGTGCGGGGGGCTGGTAACTATGGCTACACCTTC. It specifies CASTSVRGAGNYGYTF.

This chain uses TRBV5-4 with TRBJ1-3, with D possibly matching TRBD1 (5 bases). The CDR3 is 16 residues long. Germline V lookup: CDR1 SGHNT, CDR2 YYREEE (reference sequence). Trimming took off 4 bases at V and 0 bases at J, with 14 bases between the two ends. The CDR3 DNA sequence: TGTGCCAGCAGCCCCGGCGGGGGGAGCTCTGGAAACACCATATATTTT. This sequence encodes CASSPGGGSSGNTIYF. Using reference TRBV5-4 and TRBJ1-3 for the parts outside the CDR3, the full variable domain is ETGVTQSPTHLIKTRGQQVTLRCSSQSGHNTVSWYQQALGQGPQFIFQYYREEENGRGNFPPRFSGLQFPNYSSELNVNALELDDSALYLCASSPGGGSSGNTIYFGEGSWLTVV.

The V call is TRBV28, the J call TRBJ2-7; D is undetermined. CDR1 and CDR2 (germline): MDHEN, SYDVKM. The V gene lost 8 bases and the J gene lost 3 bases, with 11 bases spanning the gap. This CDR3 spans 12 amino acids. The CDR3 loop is CASFAASYEQYF. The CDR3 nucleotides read TGTGCCAGCTTTGCGGCCAGCTACGAGCAGTACTTC. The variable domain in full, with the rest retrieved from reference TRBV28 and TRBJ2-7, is DVKVTQSSRYLVKRTGEKVFLECVQDMDHENMFWYRQDPGLGLRLIYFSYDVKMKEKGDIPEGYSVSREKKERFSLILESASTNQTSMYLCASFAASYEQYFGPGTRLTVT.

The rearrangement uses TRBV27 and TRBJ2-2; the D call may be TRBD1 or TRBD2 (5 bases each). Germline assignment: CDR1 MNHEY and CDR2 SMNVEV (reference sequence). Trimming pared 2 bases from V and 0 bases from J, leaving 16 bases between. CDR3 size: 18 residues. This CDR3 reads CASSLLRDAITNTGELFF. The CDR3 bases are TGTGCCAGCAGTTTACTCCGGGACGCCATAACGAACACCGGGGAGCTGTTTTTT.

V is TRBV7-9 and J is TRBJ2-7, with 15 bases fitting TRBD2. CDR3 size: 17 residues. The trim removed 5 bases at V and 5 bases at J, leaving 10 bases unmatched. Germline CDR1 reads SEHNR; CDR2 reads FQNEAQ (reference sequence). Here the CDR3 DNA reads TGTGCCAGCAGCGCGGGACTAGCGGGAGGCTATAGCGACGAGCAGTACTTC. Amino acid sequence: CASSAGLAGGYSDEQYF.

CDR3 loop: CASDAGEQFF. Written as DNA, the CDR3 is TGTGCCTCGGATGCGGGAGAGCAGTTCTTC. The rearrangement joins TRBV30 to TRBJ2-1; tentatively, D is TRBD2 (6 bases). Trimming left V 7 bases short and J 10 bases short, with 11 bases between. This CDR3 has 10 amino acids. CDR1 and CDR2 (germline): GTSNPN, SVGIG (reference sequence).

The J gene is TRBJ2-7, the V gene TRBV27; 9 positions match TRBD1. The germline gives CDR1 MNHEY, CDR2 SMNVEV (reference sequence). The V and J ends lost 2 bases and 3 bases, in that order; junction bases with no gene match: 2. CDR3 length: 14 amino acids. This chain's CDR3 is CASSLMDRGYEQYF. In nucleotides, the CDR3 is TGTGCCAGCAGTTTAATGGACAGGGGCTACGAGCAGTACTTC.

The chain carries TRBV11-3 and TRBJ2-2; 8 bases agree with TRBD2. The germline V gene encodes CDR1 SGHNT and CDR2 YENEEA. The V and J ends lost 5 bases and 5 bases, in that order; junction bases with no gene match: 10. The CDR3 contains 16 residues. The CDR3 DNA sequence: TGTGCCAGCAGCCCCGGGGCGGGAGGAAGAACCGGGGAGCTGTTTTTT. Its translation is CASSPGAGGRTGELFF.

The CDR3 bases are TGTGCCAGCAGCTTGGCCGGGCAGGGGCCATTCTATGGCTACACCTTC. Protein sequence: CASSLAGQGPFYGYTF. V is TRBV5-5 and J is TRBJ1-2, with D maybe TRBD1 (6 bases). This CDR3 has 16 residues. The germline gives CDR1 SGHKS, CDR2 YYEKEE (reference sequence). The V gene lost 0 bases and the J gene lost 4 bases, with 16 bases spanning the gap.

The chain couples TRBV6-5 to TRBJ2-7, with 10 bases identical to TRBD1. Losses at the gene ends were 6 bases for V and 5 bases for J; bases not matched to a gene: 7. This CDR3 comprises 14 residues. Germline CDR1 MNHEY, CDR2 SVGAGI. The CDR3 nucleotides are TGTGCCAGCAGCGGCGGGACAGGGGCCAACGAGCAGTACTTC. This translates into CASSGGTGANEQYF.

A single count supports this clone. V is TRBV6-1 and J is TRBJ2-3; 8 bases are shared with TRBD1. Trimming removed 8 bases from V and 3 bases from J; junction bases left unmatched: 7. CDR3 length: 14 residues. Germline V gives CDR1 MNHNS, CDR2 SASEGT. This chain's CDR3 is CASLRTGGTDTQYF. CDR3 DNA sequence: TGTGCCAGCCTCCGCACAGGGGGTACAGATACGCAGTATTTT.

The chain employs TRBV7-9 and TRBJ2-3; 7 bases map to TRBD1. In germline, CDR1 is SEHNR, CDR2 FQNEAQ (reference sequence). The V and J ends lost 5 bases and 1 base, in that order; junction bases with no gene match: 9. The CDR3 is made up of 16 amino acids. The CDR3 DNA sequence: TGTGCCAGCAGCCCCCAACACAGGGGAGGCACAGATACGCAGTATTTT. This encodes CASSPQHRGGTDTQYF.

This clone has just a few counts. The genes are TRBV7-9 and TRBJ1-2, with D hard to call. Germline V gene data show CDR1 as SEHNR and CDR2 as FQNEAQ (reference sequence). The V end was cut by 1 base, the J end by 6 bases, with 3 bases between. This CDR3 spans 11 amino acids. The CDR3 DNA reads TGTGCCAGCAGCTTAGTGGATGGCTACACCTTC. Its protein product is CASSLVDGYTF.

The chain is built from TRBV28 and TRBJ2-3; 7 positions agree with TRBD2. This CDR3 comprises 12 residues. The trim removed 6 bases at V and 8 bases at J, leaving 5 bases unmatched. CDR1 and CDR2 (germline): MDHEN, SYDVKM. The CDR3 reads CASSLIAGTQYF. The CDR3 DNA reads TGTGCCAGCAGCCTAATAGCGGGTACGCAGTATTTT. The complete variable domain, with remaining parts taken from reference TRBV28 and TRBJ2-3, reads DVKVTQSSRYLVKRTGEKVFLECVQDMDHENMFWYRQDPGLGLRLIYFSYDVKMKEKGDIPEGYSVSREKKERFSLILESASTNQTSMYLCASSLIAGTQYFGPGTRLTVL.

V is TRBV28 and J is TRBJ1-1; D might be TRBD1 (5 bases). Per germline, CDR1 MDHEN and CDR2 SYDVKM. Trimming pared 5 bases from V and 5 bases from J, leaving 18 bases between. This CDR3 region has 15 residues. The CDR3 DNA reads TGTGCCAGCAGTGCGCCCGGGGGAAGGGATACTGAAGCTTTCTTT. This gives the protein CASSAPGGRDTEAFF.

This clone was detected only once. DNA for the CDR3: TGTGCCAGCGGAGACATCTATGGCTACACCTTC. Protein sequence: CASGDIYGYTF. The chain has TRBV6-6 and TRBJ1-2; D is undetermined. Between the trimmed V and J ends, which lost 8 bases and 4 bases, there was a span of 8 bases. The CDR3 consists of 11 residues. In germline, CDR1 is MNHNY, CDR2 SVGAGI (reference sequence).

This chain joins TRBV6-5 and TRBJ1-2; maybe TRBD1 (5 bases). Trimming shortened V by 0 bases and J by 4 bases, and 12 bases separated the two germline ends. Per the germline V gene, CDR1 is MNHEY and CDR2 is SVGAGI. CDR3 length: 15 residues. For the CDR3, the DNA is TGTGCCAGCAGTTACTCGACGACAGAGTTCTATGGCTACACCTTC. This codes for CASSYSTTEFYGYTF.

The CDR3 region is CASSDRRDQPQHF. The CDR3 region has the DNA TGTGCCAGCAGTGACAGGAGGGATCAGCCCCAGCATTTT. The rearrangement uses TRBV25-1 and TRBJ1-5, with D hard to call. V was clipped by 3 bases and J by 5 bases, with 8 bases between them. Germline-derived CDR1 and CDR2 are MGHDK and SYGVNS. This CDR3 region has 13 residues.

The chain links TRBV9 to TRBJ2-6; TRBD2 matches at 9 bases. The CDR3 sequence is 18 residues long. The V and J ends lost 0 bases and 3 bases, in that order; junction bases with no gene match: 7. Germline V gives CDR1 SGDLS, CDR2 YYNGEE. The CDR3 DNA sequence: TGTGCCAGCAGCGTAGCTTTAGCGGGAGCAAGTGGGGCCAACGTCCTGACTTTC. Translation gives CASSVALAGASGANVLTF.

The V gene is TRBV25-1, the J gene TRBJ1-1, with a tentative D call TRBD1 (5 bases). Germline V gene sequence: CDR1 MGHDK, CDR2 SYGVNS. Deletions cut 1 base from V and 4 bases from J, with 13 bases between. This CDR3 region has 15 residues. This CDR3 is CASSESYTGSTEAFF. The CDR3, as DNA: TGTGCCAGCAGTGAATCCTACACAGGTAGCACTGAAGCTTTCTTT.

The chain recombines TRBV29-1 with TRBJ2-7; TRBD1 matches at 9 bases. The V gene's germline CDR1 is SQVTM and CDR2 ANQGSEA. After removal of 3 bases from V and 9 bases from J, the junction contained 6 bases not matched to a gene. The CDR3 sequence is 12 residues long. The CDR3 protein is CSVDSQGAGQYF. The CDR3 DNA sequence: TGCAGCGTTGATTCACAGGGGGCAGGGCAGTACTTC.